This is a list of T cell receptor beta chains from one sample in a study of blood T cell repertoires in COVID-19. Generated by immunoSEQ multiplex PCR, the TCRdb table keeps only in-frame clones and is missing some. The table shows over 100,000 clones, with roughly 84% occurring only once. The sequenced material came from peripheral blood. These TCRs come from a woman aged 45-65 years with acute or convalescent COVID-19. Both conserved end residues are part of each CDR3. The D gene is left open where the match is weak. Clone size appears in some rows only: once, few, many, or a class for an expanded clone.

j_call | clone_size | d_call | v_call | cdr3_aa | cdr3_nt
TRBJ1-1 | - | - | TRBV3-1/TRBV3-2 | CASRLNQGTEAFF | TGTGCCAGCAGGCTAAATCAGGGAACTGAAGCTTTCTTT
TRBJ1-2 | - | TRBD1 | TRBV6-5 | CASSQGAGGYTF | TGTGCCAGCAGCCAGGGGGCCGGAGGCTACACCTTC
TRBJ2-7 | - | TRBD2 | TRBV15 | CATRRRGGREQYF | TGTGCCACCAGAAGGCGGGGGGGAAGGGAGCAGTACTTC
TRBJ1-5 | - | - | TRBV19 | CASSIGRDYSNQPQHF | TGTGCCAGTAGTATAGGCAGGGATTACAGCAATCAGCCCCAGCATTTT
TRBJ2-5 | - | - | TRBV30 | CAWSGGHQETQYF | TGTGCCTGGAGTGGAGGACATCAAGAGACCCAGTACTTC
TRBJ1-4 | - | - | TRBV3-1/TRBV3-2 | CASSRQGEVGEKLFF | TGTGCCAGCAGCCGACAAGGGGAAGTAGGGGAAAAACTGTTTTTT
TRBJ1-5 | - | - | TRBV4-2 | CASSAGASQPQHF | TGTGCCAGCTCGGCGGGGGCGAGTCAGCCCCAGCATTTT
TRBJ1-1 | - | - | TRBV29-1 | CSVERVRGRLF | TGCAGCGTTGAAAGAGTCAGGGGAAGGCTCTTT
TRBJ2-5 | - | - | TRBV7-8 | CASSRFPTGPAETQYF | TGTGCCAGCAGCCGTTTTCCGACAGGACCCGCGGAGACCCAGTACTTC
TRBJ2-3 | - | TRBD2 | TRBV6-6 | CASSYSAGGSTDTQYF | TGTGCCAGCAGTTACTCGGCGGGGGGCAGCACAGATACGCAGTATTTT
TRBJ2-3 | - | - | TRBV18 | CASSKITRVDTQYF | TGTGCCAGCTCAAAGATAACCCGGGTAGATACGCAGTATTTT
TRBJ2-2 | - | TRBD2 | TRBV18 | CASSPRAGGSNTGELFF | TGTGCCAGCTCACCGCGAGCGGGGGGGTCGAACACCGGGGAGCTGTTTTTT
TRBJ1-1 | - | TRBD1 | TRBV27 | CASKTGDTNTEAFF | TGTGCCAGCAAGACAGGGGACACGAACACTGAAGCTTTCTTT
TRBJ2-7 | few | - | TRBV7-3 | CASSPGISQYEQYF | TGTGCCAGCAGCCCGGGTATATCGCAATACGAGCAGTACTTC
TRBJ2-5 | - | - | TRBV5-8 | CASSLALRVQETQYF | TGTGCCAGCAGCTTGGCATTGAGGGTTCAAGAGACCCAGTACTTC
TRBJ1-1 | few | TRBD1 | TRBV5-1 | CASSILPSGTGVSTEAFF | TGCGCCAGCAGCATTCTCCCATCCGGGACAGGGGTTAGCACTGAAGCTTTCTTT
TRBJ1-1 | - | - | TRBV6-5 | CASSLTGDTEAFF | TGTGCCAGCAGCCTGACAGGAGACACTGAAGCTTTCTTT
TRBJ1-6 | - | - | TRBV6-5 | CASSHREDSPLHF | TGTGCCAGCAGCCACAGGGAAGATTCACCCCTCCACTTT
TRBJ1-6 | - | - | TRBV6-5 | CASSYSVGREPLHF | TGTGCCAGCAGTTACTCGGTTGGAAGGGAGCCCCTCCACTTT
TRBJ2-7 | - | - | TRBV19 | CASSGGGYEQYF | TGTGCCAGTAGCGGGGGAGGTTACGAGCAGTACTTC
TRBJ2-7 | - | - | TRBV18 | CASSPPRNAYEQYF | TGTGCCAGCTCACCACCCAGGAACGCCTACGAGCAGTACTTC
TRBJ2-4 | few | TRBD1 | TRBV7-2 | CASSFRTGGNIQYF | TGTGCCAGCAGCTTCCGGACAGGGGGCAACATTCAGTACTTC
TRBJ1-6 | - | - | TRBV9 | CASSGGAGSYNSPLHF | TGTGCCAGCAGCGGCGGAGCGGGTTCCTATAATTCACCCCTCCACTTT
TRBJ1-2 | - | TRBD1 | TRBV19 | CASKPFDRELYGYTF | TGTGCCAGTAAACCTTTCGACAGGGAACTCTATGGCTACACCTTC
TRBJ1-1 | - | - | TRBV12-3/TRBV12-4 | CASSLNPDTEAFF | TGTGCCAGCAGTTTAAACCCGGACACTGAAGCTTTCTTT
TRBJ1-1 | - | - | TRBV18 | CASSPGQTNTEAFF | TGTGCCAGCTCACCAGGGCAGACGAACACTGAAGCTTTCTTT
TRBJ1-1 | - | TRBD1 | TRBV9 | CASSVGHLQGAGEAFF | TGTGCCAGCAGCGTAGGACATTTACAGGGGGCTGGTGAAGCTTTCTTT
TRBJ1-5 | - | - | TRBV10-1 | CASSYRLGRRQPQHF | TGCGCCAGCAGCTACCGACTTGGAAGGCGGCAGCCCCAGCATTTT
TRBJ2-3 | - | - | TRBV6-5 | CASTLGGAVTDTQYF | TGTGCCAGCACCCTGGGGGGGGCGGTCACAGATACGCAGTATTTT
TRBJ1-1 | - | - | TRBV20-1 | CSASAGGAFF | TGCAGTGCTAGCGCGGGGGGAGCTTTCTTT
TRBJ2-1 | - | - | TRBV11-2 | CASSPGSSFNEQFF | TGTGCCAGCAGCCCCGGCAGTAGCTTTAATGAGCAGTTCTTC
TRBJ2-1 | - | - | TRBV7-2 | CASSLLGGASSYNEQFF | TGTGCCAGCAGCTTATTAGGTGGGGCTAGCTCCTACAATGAGCAGTTCTTC
TRBJ1-1 | - | - | TRBV29-1 | CSVEGWNTEAFF | TGCAGCGTTGAGGGCTGGAACACTGAAGCTTTCTTT
TRBJ2-5 | - | - | TRBV19 | CASSPGSETQYF | TGTGCCAGTAGCCCTGGGAGCGAGACCCAGTACTTC
TRBJ2-7 | - | TRBD1 | TRBV6-6 | CASSATDRGTYEQYF | TGTGCCAGCAGTGCAACGGACAGGGGAACCTACGAGCAGTACTTC
TRBJ1-5 | - | - | TRBV19 | CASSLRQANQPQHF | TGTGCCAGTAGTTTACGACAGGCCAATCAGCCCCAGCATTTT
TRBJ2-1 | - | - | TRBV5-8 | CASSLYRTALTDEQFF | TGTGCCAGCAGCTTATACCGTACAGCCCTGACCGATGAGCAGTTCTTC
TRBJ1-2 | - | - | TRBV3-1/TRBV3-2 | CASSQNGGGYTF | TGTGCCAGCAGCCAGAACGGAGGTGGCTACACCTTC
TRBJ1-1 | - | - | TRBV2 | CASKAGNVDGRAFF | TGTGCCAGCAAAGCGGGCAATGTTGATGGGAGGGCTTTCTTT
TRBJ2-7 | - | TRBD1 | TRBV5-1 | CASSFSATPDRDYEQYF | TGCGCCAGCAGCTTTTCCGCTACTCCTGACAGGGACTACGAGCAGTACTTC
TRBJ1-1 | - | - | TRBV6-2/TRBV6-3 | CASSPPRALLRGTEAFF | TGTGCCAGCAGTCCGCCCAGGGCCCTTCTAAGGGGCACTGAAGCTTTCTTT
TRBJ1-6 | - | TRBD1 | TRBV6-2/TRBV6-3 | CASSPTGAGNSPLHF | TGTGCCAGCAGTCCGACAGGGGCTGGAAATTCACCCCTCCACTTT
TRBJ1-3 | - | TRBD1 | TRBV5-5 | CASSLVFTGGVYTIYF | TGTGCCAGCAGCTTGGTTTTTACAGGGGGCGTGTACACCATATATTTT
TRBJ1-6 | - | TRBD1 | TRBV2 | CASRGTGDFNSPLHF | TGTGCCAGCAGGGGGACAGGAGATTTTAATTCACCCCTCCACTTT
TRBJ1-2 | - | - | TRBV7-8 | CASSLALGAANYGYTF | TGTGCCAGCAGCTTAGCGCTGGGGGCGGCTAACTATGGCTACACCTTC
TRBJ1-2 | - | TRBD1 | TRBV28 | CAGGGAGYGYTF | TGTGCCGGAGGGGGCGCGGGCTATGGCTACACCTTC
TRBJ2-7 | - | TRBD1 | TRBV24-1 | CATSDSTGGGYEQYF | TGTGCCACCAGTGATTCTACAGGGGGCGGCTACGAGCAGTACTTC
TRBJ2-3 | - | TRBD2 | TRBV12-3/TRBV12-4 | CASSLGGGNTQYF | TGTGCCAGCAGCTTAGGCGGGGGGAATACGCAGTATTTT
TRBJ2-7 | - | - | TRBV25-1 | CATRTGSSYEQYF | TGTGCCACCCGGACGGGGAGCTCCTACGAGCAGTACTTC
TRBJ1-2 | - | - | TRBV4-1 | CASSQGVIGAAGYGYTF | TGCGCCAGCAGCCAAGGGGTAATAGGGGCGGCCGGCTATGGCTACACCTTC
TRBJ1-2 | once | TRBD1 | TRBV5-1 | CASSWGQGSYTF | TGCGCCAGCAGCTGGGGACAGGGAAGCTACACCTTC
TRBJ1-1 | - | - | TRBV5-1 | CASRDRGNRNTEAFF | TGCGCCAGCAGGGATAGGGGGAATAGGAACACTGAAGCTTTCTTT
TRBJ2-7 | - | - | TRBV18 | CASSPPAGLTYEQYF | TGTGCCAGCTCACCACCAGCGGGCTTGACCTACGAGCAGTACTTC
TRBJ1-4 | - | - | TRBV18 | CASSPSQGREEKLFF | TGTGCCAGCTCACCGTCTCAGGGGAGGGAGGAAAAACTGTTTTTT
TRBJ2-2 | few | TRBD1 | TRBV5-1 | CASSGQGANTGELFF | TGCGCCAGCAGTGGACAGGGCGCGAACACCGGGGAGCTGTTTTTT
TRBJ1-2 | - | TRBD1 | TRBV3-1/TRBV3-2 | CASSQGPGGFYPLAGYGYTF | TGTGCCAGCAGCCAGGGGCCAGGGGGGTTCTATCCCCTTGCAGGCTATGGCTACACCTTC
TRBJ2-3 | once | TRBD1 | TRBV12-5 | CASGLGTGAGTDTQYF | TGTGCTAGTGGGCTAGGGACAGGGGCAGGCACAGATACGCAGTATTTT
TRBJ1-1 | few | - | TRBV10-3 | CAISGLSNTEAFF | TGTGCCATCAGTGGGCTCTCAAACACTGAAGCTTTCTTT
TRBJ1-1 | - | - | TRBV11-2 | CASSLARNTEAFF | TGTGCCAGCAGCTTAGCCCGGAACACTGAAGCTTTCTTT
TRBJ1-2 | - | TRBD1 | TRBV27 | CASSSGGDYGYTF | TGTGCCAGCAGTTCAGGGGGCGACTATGGCTACACCTTC